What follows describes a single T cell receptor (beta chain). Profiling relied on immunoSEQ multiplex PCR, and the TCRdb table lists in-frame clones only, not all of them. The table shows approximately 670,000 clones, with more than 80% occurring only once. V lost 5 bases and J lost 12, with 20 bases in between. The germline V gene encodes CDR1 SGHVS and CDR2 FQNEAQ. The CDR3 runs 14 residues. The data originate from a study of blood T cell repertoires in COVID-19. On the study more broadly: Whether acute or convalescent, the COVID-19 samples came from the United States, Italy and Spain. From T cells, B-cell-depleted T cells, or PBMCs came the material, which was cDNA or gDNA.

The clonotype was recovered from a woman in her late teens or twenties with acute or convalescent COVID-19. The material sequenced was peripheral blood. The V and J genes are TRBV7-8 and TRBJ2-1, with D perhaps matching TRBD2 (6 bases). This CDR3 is CASSLQIWGGGQFF. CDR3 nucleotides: TGTGCCAGCAGCCTCCAGATCTGGGGAGGTGGGCAGTTCTTC.